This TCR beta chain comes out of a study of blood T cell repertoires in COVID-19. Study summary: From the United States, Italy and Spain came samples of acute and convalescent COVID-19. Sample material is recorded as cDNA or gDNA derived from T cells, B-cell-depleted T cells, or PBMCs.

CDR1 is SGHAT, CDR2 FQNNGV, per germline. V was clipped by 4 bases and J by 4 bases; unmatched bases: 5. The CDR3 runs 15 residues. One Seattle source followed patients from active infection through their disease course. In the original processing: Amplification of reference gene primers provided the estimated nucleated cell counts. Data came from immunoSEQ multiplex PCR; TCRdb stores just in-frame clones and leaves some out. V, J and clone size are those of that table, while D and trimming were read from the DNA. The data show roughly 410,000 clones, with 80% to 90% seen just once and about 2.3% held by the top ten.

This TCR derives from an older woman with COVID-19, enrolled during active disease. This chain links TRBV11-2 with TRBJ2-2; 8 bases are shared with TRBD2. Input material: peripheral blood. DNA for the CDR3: TGTGCCAGCAGCTATAGTAGCGGGGTCACCGGGGAGCTGTTTTTT. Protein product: CASSYSSGVTGELFF.